This TCR beta chain was observed in a study of T cell responses to AZD1222 COVID-19 vaccine. Study as a whole: Some second doses came at about 4 weeks and others at about 12 weeks; these were pooled.

Deletions cut 1 base from V and 1 base from J, with 4 bases between. Germline CDR1 reads SSHAT; CDR2 reads FNYEAQ (reference sequence). The CDR3 is made up of 13 amino acids. Sequencing used immunoSEQ multiplex PCR; TCRdb keeps in-frame clones, though not all of them. The sample gives approximately 150,000 clones, 85% to 95% of which show up once; 5.1% is in the top ten. The TCR comes from an adult in good health. The chain links TRBV7-7 to TRBJ2-5; D remains unclear. Specimen: peripheral blood, collected on day 0 of AZD1222 vaccination. CDR3 sequence reads: CASSLDSQETQYF. DNA for the CDR3: TGTGCCAGCAGCTTAGACAGCCAAGAGACCCAGTACTTC. The full variable domain, rest sourced from reference TRBV7-7 and TRBJ2-5, is GAGVSQSPRYKVTKRGQDVTLRCDPISSHATLYWYQQALGQGPEFLTYFNYEAQPDKSGLPSDRFSAERPEGSISTLTIQRTEQRDSAMYRCASSLDSQETQYFGPGTRLLVL.